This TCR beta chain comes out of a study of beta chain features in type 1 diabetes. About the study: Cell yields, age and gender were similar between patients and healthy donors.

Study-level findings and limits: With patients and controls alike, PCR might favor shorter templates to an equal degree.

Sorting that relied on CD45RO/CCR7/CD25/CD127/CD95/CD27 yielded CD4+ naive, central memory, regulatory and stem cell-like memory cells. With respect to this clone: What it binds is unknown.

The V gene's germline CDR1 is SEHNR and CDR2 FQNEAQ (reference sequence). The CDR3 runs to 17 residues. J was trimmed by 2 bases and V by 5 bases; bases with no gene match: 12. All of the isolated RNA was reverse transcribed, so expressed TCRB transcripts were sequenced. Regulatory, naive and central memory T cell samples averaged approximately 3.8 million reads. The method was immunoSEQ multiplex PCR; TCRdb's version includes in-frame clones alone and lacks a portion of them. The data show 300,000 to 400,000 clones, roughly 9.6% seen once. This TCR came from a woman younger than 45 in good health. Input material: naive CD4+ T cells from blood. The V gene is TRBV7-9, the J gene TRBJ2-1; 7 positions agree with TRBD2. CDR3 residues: CASSPNLGGGAYNEQFF. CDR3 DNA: TGTGCCAGCAGCCCTAACCTCGGCGGGGGAGCCTACAATGAGCAGTTCTTC.